The 27 T cell receptor beta chains reported below all come from one sample, sequenced in a study of T cell changes during pregnancy in multiple sclerosis. Repertoires were generated with immunoSEQ multiplex PCR, while TCRdb's copy carries only in-frame clones and drops some. The sample has around 57,000 clones, 91% seen once. Source: peripheral blood, taken after pregnancy. Receptor source: a female donor in good health, enrolled as a control in a pregnancy study.

This chain uses TRBV29-1 with TRBJ1-1; 10 bases agree with TRBD1. Germline lookup yields CDR1 SQVTM and CDR2 ANQGSEA. The CDR3 sequence is 16 residues long. Germline trimming cut 5 bases from V and 0 bases from J; bases unmatched to any gene: 9. CDR3: CSVSGTGDTMNTEAFF. Here the CDR3 DNA reads TGCAGCGTTTCCGGGACAGGGGATACGATGAACACTGAAGCTTTCTTT.

This chain joins TRBV7-9 and TRBJ1-1, with 8 bases aligning to TRBD1. CDR3 length equals 15 residues. Trimming removed 10 bases from V and 0 bases from J; junction bases left unmatched: 10. In germline, CDR1 is SEHNR, CDR2 FQNEAQ (reference sequence). CDR3 DNA: TGTGCCACCCTATCTCGACAGGGGCTGAACACTGAAGCTTTCTTT. Protein product: CATLSRQGLNTEAFF.

The chain couples TRBV5-5 to TRBJ2-3; TRBD2 matches at 8 bases. Per germline, CDR1 SGHKS and CDR2 YYEKEE (reference sequence). The CDR3 is 16 residues long. V gave up 1 base and J gave up 3 bases; unmatched junction bases: 7. CDR3 sequence: CASSLRISGVTDTQYF. DNA for the CDR3: TGTGCCAGCAGCTTGCGTATTAGCGGGGTGACAGATACGCAGTATTTT.

The chain is built from TRBV19 and TRBJ2-4; D may be TRBD1 (8 bases). The CDR3 covers 13 residues. Germline-derived CDR1 and CDR2 are LNHDA and SQIVND (reference sequence). Trimming removed 6 bases from V and 5 bases from J, with 11 bases in between. The CDR3, as DNA: TGTGCCAGTAGACAGGGGGGGGAAAACATTCAGTACTTC. Its protein product is CASRQGGENIQYF.

The chain employs TRBV2 and TRBJ2-5; 11 bases are a match to TRBD2. CDR1 and CDR2 (germline): SNHLY, FYNNEI. The trim removed 1 base at V and 3 bases at J, leaving 7 bases unmatched. The CDR3 covers 17 residues. The CDR3 DNA sequence: TGTGCCAGCAGTGAAGGGTTGGTAGCGGGGGGGAAAGAGACCCAGTACTTC. Protein sequence: CASSEGLVAGGKETQYF.

V usage is TRBV7-2 and J usage is TRBJ1-3; 8 bases align to TRBD1. Germline CDR1 is SGHTA and CDR2 is FQGNSA. The CDR3 is made up of 16 amino acids. Trimming took 3 bases from V and 3 from J; bases not matched to a gene: 7. CDR3 residues: CASSFRTGFSGNTIYF. Written as DNA, the CDR3 is TGTGCCAGCAGCTTTAGGACAGGGTTTAGTGGAAACACCATATATTTT.

The gene calls are TRBV4-3 and TRBJ1-2, with D possibly TRBD1 on 6 matching bases. The CDR3 covers 15 residues. Germline loops: CDR1 LGHNA, CDR2 YSLEER. V dropped 0 bases and J dropped 5 bases, with 13 bases sitting between them. The CDR3: CASSQDRQVTYGYTF. For the CDR3, the DNA is TGCGCCAGCAGCCAAGATCGACAGGTTACTTATGGCTACACCTTC.

The chain carries TRBV18 and TRBJ1-1; D is unresolved. The CDR3 is 12 residues long. Germline V CDR1 and CDR2: KGHSH, LQKENI. V was shortened by 2 bases and J by 4 bases, with 5 bases between the two germline ends. Here the CDR3 reads CASSPIGTEAFF. The CDR3 nucleotides are TGTGCCAGCTCACCAATCGGCACTGAAGCTTTCTTT. Variable domain in full (rest from reference TRBV18 and TRBJ1-1): NAGVMQNPRHLVRRRGQEARLRCSPMKGHSHVYWYRQLPEEGLKFMVYLQKENIIDESGMPKERFSAEFPKEGPSILRIQQVVRGDSAAYFCASSPIGTEAFFGQGTRLTVV.

V is TRBV11-1 and J is TRBJ1-1; maybe TRBD1 (6 bases). The CDR3 has 16 amino acids. V gave up 2 bases and J gave up 3 bases, with 16 bases separating them. The germline CDR1 and CDR2 sequences are SGHAT and FQDESV (reference sequence). The CDR3 DNA is TGTGCCAGCAGCTTACTAGGGGGACCGCGAGACACTGAAGCTTTCTTT. Translated, it gives CASSLLGGPRDTEAFF.

The V gene is TRBV30, the J gene TRBJ2-3; perhaps TRBD1 as D (5 bases). The ends were cut back, 0 bases at V and 3 bases at J, with 7 bases in the middle. Germline V lookup: CDR1 GTSNPN, CDR2 SVGIG (reference sequence). CDR3 length equals 13 residues. The CDR3 coding sequence is TGTGCCTGGAGTGTAGGGGTAACAGATACGCAGTATTTT. This codes for CAWSVGVTDTQYF.

The chain links TRBV7-2 to TRBJ2-2, with 8 bases aligning to TRBD1. Germline CDR1 is SGHTA and CDR2 is FQGNSA. The CDR3 runs to 18 residues. With V trimmed by 3 bases and J by 0 bases, 9 bases remained unmatched. CDR3 sequence reads: CASSLRQGAVANTGELFF. The CDR3 DNA sequence: TGTGCCAGCAGCTTGCGTCAGGGGGCAGTGGCGAACACCGGGGAGCTGTTTTTT. Combining the CDR3 with reference TRBV7-2 and TRBJ2-2 gives the whole variable domain GAGVSQSPSNKVTEKGKDVELRCDPISGHTALYWYRQSLGQGLEFLIYFQGNSAPDKSGLPSDRFSAERTGGSVSTLTIQRTQQEDSAVYLCASSLRQGAVANTGELFFGEGSRLTVL.

This rearrangement joins TRBV11-3 to TRBJ1-1, with 9 bases fitting TRBD1. The CDR3 runs 14 residues. Germline loops: CDR1 SGHNT, CDR2 YENEEA. V trimming: 4 bases; J trimming: 1 base; junction bases outside the gene matches: 1. CDR3 amino acids: CASSYRGRNTEAFF. The CDR3 DNA is TGTGCCAGCAGCTACAGGGGGCGGAACACTGAAGCTTTCTTT.

In this sample, this clone turned up once. J is TRBJ2-7 and V is TRBV10-2, with 7 bases fitting TRBD1. There are 14 residues in the CDR3. Per germline, CDR1 WSHSY and CDR2 SAAADI. The ends lost 6 bases at V and 0 bases at J; junction bases unmatched: 5. The CDR3 loop is CASRVQGSSYEQYF. The CDR3, as DNA: TGCGCCAGCAGGGTACAGGGGAGCTCCTACGAGCAGTACTTC.

The chain recombines TRBV27 with TRBJ1-1; 10 bases map to TRBD1. CDR3 size: 15 residues. Germline lookup yields CDR1 MNHEY and CDR2 SMNVEV (reference sequence). The ends lost 6 bases at V and 6 bases at J; junction bases unmatched: 10. The CDR3 reads CASSSRQGAKAEAFF. In DNA, the CDR3 is TGTGCCAGCAGCAGCCGACAGGGGGCGAAGGCTGAAGCTTTCTTT.

V and J are TRBV6-1 and TRBJ1-1; D is ambiguous. Trimming took off 6 bases at V and 2 bases at J, with 10 bases between the two ends. CDR3 size: 13 residues. The germline gives CDR1 MNHNS, CDR2 SASEGT. Here the CDR3 reads CASRPTVNTEAFF. The CDR3 DNA is TGTGCCAGCAGGCCCACAGTCAACACTGAAGCTTTCTTT.

This clone was seen more than once but under ten times. The chain combines TRBV9 with TRBJ1-1, with D maybe TRBD1 (5 bases). This CDR3 spans 15 amino acids. The germline CDR1 and CDR2 sequences are SGDLS and YYNGEE. V gave up 0 bases and J gave up 1 base, with 10 bases separating them. CDR3 region: CASSVAQAQNTEAFF. CDR3 DNA sequence: TGTGCCAGCAGCGTAGCACAGGCCCAGAACACTGAAGCTTTCTTT.

A remark on this clone: The same CDR3 arises from other DNA sequences in this sample as well. The genes are TRBV4-3 and TRBJ2-3; TRBD2 matches 12 bases. Unmatched junction bases numbered 3, after V lost 4 bases and J lost 4 bases. Germline loops: CDR1 LGHNA, CDR2 YSLEER. CDR3 length equals 15 residues. The CDR3 reads CASSPSGGAADTQYF. In nucleotides, the CDR3 is TGCGCCAGCAGCCCTAGCGGGGGGGCCGCAGATACGCAGTATTTT.

The chain links TRBV19 to TRBJ1-1; the D gene is possibly TRBD1 (6 bases). This CDR3 region has 14 residues. V lost 4 bases, J lost 2 bases, and 11 bases lay in between. Germline CDR1 is LNHDA and CDR2 is SQIVND (reference sequence). CDR3 DNA: TGTGCCAGTAGTAAGAGACAGGCAAACACTGAAGCTTTCTTT. Translation gives CASSKRQANTEAFF. Full variable domain (missing parts from reference TRBV19 and TRBJ1-1): DGGITQSPKYLFRKEGQNVTLSCEQNLNHDAMYWYRQDPGQGLRLIYYSQIVNDFQKGDIAEGYSVSREKKESFPLTVTSAQKNPTAFYLCASSKRQANTEAFFGQGTRLTVV.

The chain uses TRBV5-1 and TRBJ1-2, with TRBD1 matching 9 bases. With 2 bases clipped from V and 7 bases from J, the junction kept 12 bases outside the gene matches. Germline values: CDR1 SGHRS, CDR2 YFSETQ. The CDR3 runs to 16 residues. CDR3 protein: CASSLINSGQGLGYTF. The CDR3 DNA follows: TGCGCCAGCAGCTTAATAAATTCGGGACAGGGACTTGGCTACACCTTC.

This chain uses TRBV6-6 with TRBJ2-5; TRBD2 agrees at 7 bases. The germline gives CDR1 MNHNY, CDR2 SVGAGI (reference sequence). V lost 4 bases, J lost 5 bases, and 7 bases stayed unmatched. CDR3 length equals 14 residues. The CDR3 spells CASSFAQGGETQYF. The DNA for the CDR3 is TGTGCCAGCAGTTTTGCGCAGGGAGGGGAGACCCAGTACTTC.

The rearrangement links TRBV7-3 to TRBJ1-3; D is perhaps TRBD1 (5 bases). V dropped 5 bases and J dropped 4 bases, with 9 bases sitting between them. This CDR3 is built from 13 residues. Germline V gene lookup returns CDR1 SGHTA and CDR2 FQGTGA. Here the CDR3 DNA reads TGTGCCAGCAGCACAGGCGCGGGAAACACCATATATTTT. Protein product: CASSTGAGNTIYF.

V usage is TRBV19 and J usage is TRBJ2-1; 10 nucleotides match TRBD2. The CDR3 runs to 17 residues. The V gene end was trimmed by 5 bases and the J gene end by 8 bases; junction bases not matched to a gene: 15. CDR1 is LNHDA and CDR2 is SQIVND in the germline V gene (reference sequence). For the CDR3, the DNA is TGTGCCAGTAGTTCAGTCGGCCAGCGGGGGGGCTCATATGAGCAGTTCTTC. The encoded protein is CASSSVGQRGGSYEQFF.

This rearrangement joins TRBV6-5 to TRBJ2-3; 8 nucleotides align to TRBD2. CDR3 size: 12 residues. The germline V gene encodes CDR1 MNHEY and CDR2 SVGAGI. The trim removed 7 bases at V and 4 bases at J, leaving 1 base unmatched. The CDR3: CASIGRADTQYF. DNA for the CDR3: TGTGCCAGCATCGGGAGGGCAGATACGCAGTATTTT.

The V gene is TRBV7-8, the J gene TRBJ1-1; D may be TRBD1 (6 bases). The V gene lost 5 bases and the J gene lost 2 bases, with 12 bases spanning the gap. Germline values: CDR1 SGHVS, CDR2 FQNEAQ. This CDR3 spans 14 amino acids. CDR3: CASSLRGYNTEAFF. CDR3 DNA sequence: TGTGCCAGCAGCCTAAGGGGGTATAACACTGAAGCTTTCTTT.

This chain connects TRBV6-4 to TRBJ1-1, with a weak D call TRBD1 (6 bases). V shed 8 bases and J shed 6 bases, with 16 bases lying between them. Germline CDR1 MRHNA, CDR2 SNTAGT. This CDR3 is 13 amino acids long. The chain's CDR3 is CASAVFQGSEAFF. CDR3 sequence (DNA): TGTGCCAGCGCAGTTTTTCAGGGGTCTGAAGCTTTCTTT.

The V gene is TRBV11-2, the J gene TRBJ2-7; TRBD2 agrees at 11 bases. V was pared by 5 bases and J by 2 bases, with 5 bases of the junction left unmatched. The CDR3 runs 15 residues. Germline V CDR1 and CDR2: SGHAT, FQNNGV. The CDR3 reads CASSIGLAGTYEQYF. The CDR3 DNA is TGTGCCAGCAGCATTGGACTAGCGGGTACCTACGAGCAGTACTTC.

The CDR3 loop reads CASSLFAGSNNEQFF. Here the CDR3 DNA reads TGTGCCAGCAGTTTATTCGCGGGGTCCAACAATGAGCAGTTCTTC. The J gene is TRBJ2-1, the V gene TRBV28; a possible D gene is TRBD2 (6 bases). Germline CDR1 is MDHEN and CDR2 is SYDVKM. This CDR3 region has 15 residues. V lost 1 base and J 5 bases, leaving 12 bases between the germline ends.